Presented here are 24 T cell receptor beta chains from one specimen sequenced in a study of OX40 agonist ivuxolimab in advanced cancers. This table comes from immunoSEQ multiplex PCR, and its TCRdb copy is limited to in-frame clones, with some not included. The repertoire holds about 26,000 clones, over 60% seen once, with roughly 13% in the top ten. The source material was CD4+ or CD8+ T cells sorted from blood, sampled in a trial of the OX40 agonist ivuxolimab. These receptors originate from an adult with an advanced solid tumor such as melanoma, head and neck, liver or kidney cancer.

This chain links TRBV2 with TRBJ1-1, with 9 bases aligning to TRBD1. V was pared by 3 bases and J by 0 bases, with 2 bases of the junction left unmatched. The CDR3 covers 15 residues. Germline lookup yields CDR1 SNHLY and CDR2 FYNNEI. The CDR3 nucleotides are TGTGCCAGCAGTGAGACAGGGGGTCTGAACACTGAAGCTTTCTTT. As protein: CASSETGGLNTEAFF. The full variable domain, rest sourced from reference TRBV2 and TRBJ1-1, is EPEVTQTPSHQVTQMGQEVILRCVPISNHLYFYWYRQILGQKVEFLVSFYNNEISEKSEIFDDQFSVERPDGSNFTLKIRSTKLEDSAMYFCASSETGGLNTEAFFGQGTRLTVV.

In the case of this clone: This same CDR3 is encoded by further DNA sequences in the sample. The chain carries TRBV19 and TRBJ1-2, with TRBD1 matching over 7 bases. The CDR3 loop spans 11 amino acids. CDR1 is LNHDA, CDR2 SQIVND, per germline (reference sequence). V gave up 6 bases and J gave up 6 bases; unmatched junction bases: 1. The CDR3 spells CASSDRDGYTF. The CDR3, as DNA: TGTGCCAGTAGCGACAGGGATGGCTACACCTTC.

J is TRBJ2-7 and V is TRBV9, with no clear D. This CDR3 is built from 14 residues. Germline assignment: CDR1 SGDLS and CDR2 YYNGEE. The V end lost 0 bases, the J end lost 3 bases, and 10 bases lay between the germline ends. The DNA of the CDR3 is TGTGCCAGCAGCGTAGGTCCGGGCAGCTACGAGCAGTACTTC. It is translated as CASSVGPGSYEQYF.

This rearrangement joins TRBV7-6 to TRBJ1-2, with D possibly matching TRBD1 (5 bases). V was trimmed by 5 bases and J by 7 bases, leaving 11 bases between them. The germline CDR1 and CDR2 sequences are SGHVS and FNYEAQ. This CDR3 contains 12 residues. As DNA, the CDR3 is TGTGCCAGCAGCCGGCCCGGGGCTGGCTACACCTTC. The encoded protein is CASSRPGAGYTF.

V and J are TRBV5-4 and TRBJ2-2; no reliable D call. CDR1 is SGHNT and CDR2 is YYREEE in the germline V gene (reference sequence). V shed 3 bases and J shed 5 bases, with 20 bases lying between them. The CDR3 runs to 17 residues. CDR3 sequence: CASSSSPQKGRTGELFF. CDR3 sequence (DNA): TGTGCCAGCAGCTCGTCCCCCCAGAAGGGAAGGACCGGGGAGCTGTTTTTT.

This clone was detected once. CDR3 loop: CASSLEGRGTGYTF. CDR3 DNA: TGTGCCAGCAGCTTGGAAGGCAGGGGGACGGGCTACACCTTC. The chain couples TRBV5-8 to TRBJ1-2, with 7 bases lining up with TRBD1. This CDR3 region has 14 residues. The V segment lost 0 bases and the J segment 8 bases; nucleotides outside the gene matches: 7. Germline V gene sequence: CDR1 SGHTS, CDR2 YDEGEE.

The V gene is TRBV5-5, the J gene TRBJ1-1, with D perhaps matching TRBD1 (5 bases). V lost 1 base, J lost 1 base, and 11 bases lay in between. Germline V CDR1 and CDR2: SGHKS, YYEKEE (reference sequence). The CDR3 loop spans 15 amino acids. The CDR3 spells CASSLSPGSNTEAFF. DNA for the CDR3: TGTGCCAGCAGCTTGTCCCCAGGGTCGAACACTGAAGCTTTCTTT.

This clone was observed a few times. V and J are TRBV6-5 and TRBJ1-3; TRBD1 might be the D (5 bases). Trimming left V 6 bases short and J 0 bases short, with 9 bases between. This CDR3 has 14 residues. Per germline, CDR1 MNHEY and CDR2 SVGAGI. The CDR3 DNA is TGTGCCAGCAGGGGGGTTAGCTCTGGAAACACCATATATTTT. Encoded protein: CASRGVSSGNTIYF.

The V call is TRBV9, the J call TRBJ2-2; 7 nucleotides agree with TRBD1. The CDR3 sequence is 18 residues long. The trim removed 4 bases at V and 7 bases at J, leaving 19 bases unmatched. Per germline, CDR1 SGDLS and CDR2 YYNGEE. CDR3 sequence: CASSFRSPGGIGGGELFF. CDR3 sequence (DNA): TGTGCCAGCAGCTTTAGGTCACCAGGGGGTATTGGTGGCGGGGAGCTGTTTTTT.

Written as DNA, the CDR3 is TGTGCCAACAACAGGGCGAATGGCTACACCTTC. Encoded protein: CANNRANGYTF. This sequence joins TRBV11-2 and TRBJ1-2, with D perhaps TRBD1 (6 bases). The CDR3 totals 11 residues. Germline lookup yields CDR1 SGHAT and CDR2 FQNNGV. V lost 10 bases and J 6 bases, leaving 12 bases between the germline ends.

The rearrangement uses TRBV2 and TRBJ2-5; D not resolved. The V end was cut by 6 bases, the J end by 1 base, with 3 bases between. The CDR3 has 11 amino acids. Germline CDR1 and CDR2: SNHLY and FYNNEI. The CDR3 DNA reads TGTGCCAGCAGCCCCCAAGAGACCCAGTACTTC. Translated, it gives CASSPQETQYF. The full variable domain, completed using reference TRBV2 and TRBJ2-5, is EPEVTQTPSHQVTQMGQEVILRCVPISNHLYFYWYRQILGQKVEFLVSFYNNEISEKSEIFDDQFSVERPDGSNFTLKIRSTKLEDSAMYFCASSPQETQYFGPGTRLLVL.

The rearrangement links TRBV7-3 to TRBJ1-1; weak D call: TRBD1 (6 bases). The CDR3 length is 15 residues. Per the germline V gene, CDR1 is SGHTA and CDR2 is FQGTGA. V lost 1 base to trimming and J lost 2 bases, with 11 bases between them. The CDR3 region has the DNA TGTGCCAGCAGCTTAAGAGGGACACCAAACACTGAAGCTTTCTTT. This sequence encodes CASSLRGTPNTEAFF. The full variable domain, with the rest looked up from reference TRBV7-3 and TRBJ1-1, is GAGVSQTPSNKVTEKGKYVELRCDPISGHTALYWYRQSLGQGPEFLIYFQGTGAADDSGLPNDRFFAVRPEGSVSTLKIQRTERGDSAVYLCASSLRGTPNTEAFFGQGTRLTVV.

This chain uses TRBV5-4 with TRBJ1-6; TRBD1 is a possible D gene (5 bases). Germline-derived CDR1 and CDR2 are SGHNT and YYREEE (reference sequence). The CDR3 has 15 residues. V gave up 0 bases and J gave up 6 bases, with 10 bases separating them. The CDR3 reads CASSLGGHFNSPLHF. CDR3 bases: TGTGCCAGCAGCTTGGGTGGACACTTTAATTCACCCCTCCACTTT.

A single count supports this clone. Lacking the conserved final phenylalanine or tryptophan, this CDR3 likely reflects a read error. The DNA is omitted, as the CDR3 cannot be located on it reliably, and the CDR3 follows TCRdb's listing. The genes are TRBV1 and TRBJ1-2; TRBD1, the table's D call, was not compared with the DNA. TRBV1 is a known pseudogene. From its first to its last residue, the CDR3 has 12 amino acids. CDR3 in amino acids: CTSSPSPVRQTA.

In its sample, this clone was seen a few times. The V gene is TRBV19, the J gene TRBJ2-3, with TRBD2 identical over 7 bases. The CDR3 totals 18 residues. With V trimmed by 3 bases and J by 5 bases, 17 bases remained unmatched. Germline CDR1 and CDR2: LNHDA and SQIVND (reference sequence). CDR3 loop: CASSMERNLRTRGDTQYF. Here the CDR3 DNA reads TGTGCCAGTAGTATGGAGCGCAATCTTCGGACTAGAGGAGATACGCAGTATTTT.

The chain is built from TRBV18 and TRBJ1-4, with TRBD1 matching 7 bases. Germline V gene lookup returns CDR1 KGHSH and CDR2 LQKENI. V lost 2 bases to trimming and J lost 9 bases; unmatched junction nucleotides: 6. The CDR3 has 14 residues. The CDR3 protein is CASSPGGTEQKLFF. The CDR3 DNA follows: TGTGCCAGCTCACCAGGCGGGACAGAACAAAAACTGTTTTTT.

J is TRBJ2-2 and V is TRBV7-3, with 11 bases lining up with TRBD2. The germline V gene encodes CDR1 SGHTA and CDR2 FQGTGA. The CDR3 is 17 residues long. V lost 2 bases and J lost 5; bases outside the gene matches: 7. This CDR3 reads CASSLLAGGPGTGELFF. CDR3 DNA sequence: TGTGCCAGCAGCTTACTAGCGGGGGGTCCTGGGACCGGGGAGCTGTTTTTT.

CDR3 DNA sequence: TGTGCCAGCAGTTACTCTCCCGGGACAGGAATGTCACCCCTCCACTTT. It yields the protein CASSYSPGTGMSPLHF. V gene TRBV6-5 combines with J gene TRBJ1-6, with TRBD1 matching 8 bases. The V gene's germline CDR1 is MNHEY and CDR2 SVGAGI. The V and J ends lost 0 bases and 10 bases, in that order; junction bases with no gene match: 8. This CDR3 comprises 16 residues.

The chain recombines TRBV7-9 with TRBJ2-3; 8 bases fit TRBD2. V shed 1 base, J shed 0 bases, and the junction held 3 bases outside the gene matches. CDR3 length equals 16 residues. In germline, CDR1 is SEHNR, CDR2 FQNEAQ (reference sequence). The CDR3 is CASSLGAGGSTDTQYF. The CDR3 DNA sequence: TGTGCCAGCAGCTTAGGGGCGGGGGGCAGCACAGATACGCAGTATTTT. The full variable domain, completed using reference TRBV7-9 and TRBJ2-3, is DTGVSQNPRHKITKRGQNVTFRCDPISEHNRLYWYRQTLGQGPEFLTYFQNEAQLEKSRLLSDRFSAERPKGSFSTLEIQRTEQGDSAMYLCASSLGAGGSTDTQYFGPGTRLTVL.

The chain recombines TRBV27 with TRBJ2-5; D is perhaps TRBD1 or TRBD2 (5 bases each). This CDR3 has 15 residues. The germline CDR1 and CDR2 sequences are MNHEY and SMNVEV (reference sequence). Trimming cost V 5 bases and J 2 bases, with 15 bases left between them. The CDR3 is CASSPVRGVQETQYF. The DNA of the CDR3 is TGTGCCAGCAGTCCTGTTAGGGGAGTACAAGAGACCCAGTACTTC.

In its sample, this clone was seen a few times. This sequence joins TRBV19 and TRBJ1-4; unclear D gene. This CDR3 has 15 amino acids. Trimming took off 4 bases at V and 8 bases at J, with 17 bases between the two ends. Germline loops: CDR1 LNHDA, CDR2 SQIVND (reference sequence). CDR3 sequence reads: CASSNPGSLFEKLFF. The CDR3 DNA reads TGTGCCAGTAGTAATCCGGGCAGCCTCTTCGAAAAACTGTTTTTT.

The chain recombines TRBV4-1 with TRBJ2-5, with a possible D match to TRBD2 (6 bases). The CDR3 has 15 residues. V lost 0 bases and J lost 2, with 10 bases in between. Germline V gives CDR1 MGHRA, CDR2 YSYEKL. CDR3 coding DNA: TGCGCCAGCAGCCAAGAGAGGAGGGGTCAAGAGACCCAGTACTTC. This encodes CASSQERRGQETQYF.

This chain links TRBV2 with TRBJ2-7; 7 nucleotides line up with TRBD1. The CDR3 runs 16 residues. Germline CDR1 is SNHLY and CDR2 is FYNNEI. After removal of 10 bases from V and 4 bases from J, the junction contained 19 bases not matched to a gene. In nucleotides, the CDR3 is TGTGCCATCCTAAAGGGGGCTAGTTTACAGAATTACGAGCAGTACTTC. Amino acid sequence: CAILKGASLQNYEQYF.

As regards this clone: Other DNA sequences in the sample encode the same CDR3. The genes are TRBV9 and TRBJ2-5; D unresolved. This CDR3 comprises 13 residues. Germline loops: CDR1 SGDLS, CDR2 YYNGEE. V was pared by 4 bases and J by 2 bases, with 9 bases between. The CDR3 DNA follows: TGTGCCAGCAGCTTGACCAGACAAGAGACCCAGTACTTC. Amino acid sequence: CASSLTRQETQYF.